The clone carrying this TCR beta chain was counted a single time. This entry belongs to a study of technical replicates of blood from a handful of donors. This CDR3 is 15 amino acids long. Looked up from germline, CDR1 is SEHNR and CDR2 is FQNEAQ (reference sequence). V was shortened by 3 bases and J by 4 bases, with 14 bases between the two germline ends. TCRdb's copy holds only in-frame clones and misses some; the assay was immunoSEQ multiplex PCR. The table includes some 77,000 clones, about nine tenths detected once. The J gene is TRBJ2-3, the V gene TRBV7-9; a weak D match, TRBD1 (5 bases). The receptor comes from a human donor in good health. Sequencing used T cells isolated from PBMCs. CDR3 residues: CASSLGRVEADTQYF. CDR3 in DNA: TGTGCCAGCAGCTTGGGCAGGGTAGAAGCAGATACGCAGTATTTT.